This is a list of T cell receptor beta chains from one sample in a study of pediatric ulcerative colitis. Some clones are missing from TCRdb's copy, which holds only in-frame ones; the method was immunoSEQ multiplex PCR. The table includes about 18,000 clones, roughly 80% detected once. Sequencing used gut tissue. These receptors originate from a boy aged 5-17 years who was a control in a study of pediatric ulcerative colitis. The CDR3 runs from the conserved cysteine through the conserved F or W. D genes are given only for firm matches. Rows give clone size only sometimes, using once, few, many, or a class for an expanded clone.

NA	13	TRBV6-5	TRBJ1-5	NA	CASNRQVNQPQHF	TGTGCCAGCAACAGACAGGTAAATCAGCCCCAGCATTTT
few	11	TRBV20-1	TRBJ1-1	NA	CSASRGTEAFF	TGCAGTGCTAGTCGTGGGACTGAAGCTTTCTTT
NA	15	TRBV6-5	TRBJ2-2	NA	CASSRETKNTGELFF	TGTGCCAGCAGCCGAGAAACAAAGAACACCGGGGAGCTGTTTTTT
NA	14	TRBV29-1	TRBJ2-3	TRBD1	CSVEETGAADTQYF	TGCAGCGTTGAGGAGACAGGGGCCGCAGATACGCAGTATTTT
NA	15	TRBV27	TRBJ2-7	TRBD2	CASGADTSGPYEQYF	TGTGCCAGCGGGGCGGACACTAGCGGGCCCTACGAGCAGTACTTC
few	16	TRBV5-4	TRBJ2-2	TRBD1	CASSLRAGGETGELFF	TGTGCCAGCAGCTTGCGGGCAGGGGGCGAGACCGGGGAGCTGTTTTTT
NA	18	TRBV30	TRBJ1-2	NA	CASSKSTDNLYSDYGYTF	TGTGCCTCCTCCAAATCAACGGACAATTTATATTCGGACTATGGCTACACCTTC
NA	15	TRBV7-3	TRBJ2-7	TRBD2	CASSLGSGPSYEQYF	TGTGCCAGCAGCTTAGGTAGCGGGCCTTCCTACGAGCAGTACTTC
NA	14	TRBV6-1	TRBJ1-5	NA	CASSETGASQPQHF	TGTGCCAGCAGTGAAACGGGGGCGAGCCAGCCCCAGCATTTT
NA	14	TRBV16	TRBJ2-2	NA	CASSGGQNTGELFF	TGTGCCAGCAGCGGGGGACAGAACACCGGGGAGCTGTTTTTT
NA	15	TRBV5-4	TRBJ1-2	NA	CASSLAGLSNYGYTF	TGTGCCAGCAGCTTGGCGGGACTCTCTAACTATGGCTACACCTTC
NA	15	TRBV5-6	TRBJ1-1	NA	CASSLGITGNTEAFF	TGTGCCAGCAGCTTGGGGATAACAGGGAACACTGAAGCTTTCTTT
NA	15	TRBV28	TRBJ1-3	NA	CASKRRTPFGDTIYF	TGTGCCAGCAAGCGACGGACGCCCTTTGGAGACACCATATATTTT
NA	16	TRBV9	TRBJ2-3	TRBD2	CASSLAGGRGTDTQYF	TGTGCCAGCAGCCTAGCGGGAGGGCGAGGCACAGATACGCAGTATTTT
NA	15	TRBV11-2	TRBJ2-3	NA	CASSLSGGSDNTQYF	TGTGCCAGCAGCTTATCAGGCGGGTCTGACAATACGCAGTATTTT
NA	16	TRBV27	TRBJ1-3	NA	CASSLSGQSVRNTIYF	TGTGCCAGCAGTTTATCTGGGCAATCGGTTCGGAACACCATATATTTT
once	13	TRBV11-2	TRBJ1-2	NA	CASSLARSYGYTF	TGTGCCAGCAGCTTAGCTCGTAGCTATGGCTACACCTTC
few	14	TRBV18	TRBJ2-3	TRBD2	CASSPMREADTQYF	TGTGCCAGCTCACCCATGCGGGAGGCAGATACGCAGTATTTT
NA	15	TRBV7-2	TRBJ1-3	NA	CASSLIKGAGNTIYF	TGTGCCAGCAGCCTCATCAAAGGGGCCGGAAACACCATATATTTT
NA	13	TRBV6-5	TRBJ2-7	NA	CASSRRGANEQYF	TGTGCCAGCAGCCGTAGAGGGGCCAACGAGCAGTACTTC
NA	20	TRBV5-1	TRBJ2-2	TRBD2	CASSLNSFTFQREDTGELFF	TGCGCCAGCAGCTTGAATTCGTTTACTTTCCAGCGGGAGGACACCGGGGAGCTGTTTTTT
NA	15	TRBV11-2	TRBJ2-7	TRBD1	CASSGFRDRAYEQYF	TGTGCCAGCAGCGGATTCCGGGACAGAGCCTACGAGCAGTACTTC
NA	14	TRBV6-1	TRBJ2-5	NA	CATTRGARQEAQYF	TGTGCCACCACCAGGGGGGCTCGTCAAGAGGCCCAGTACTTC
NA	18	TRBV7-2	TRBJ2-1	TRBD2	CASSSNTPGTRSSYEQFF	TGTGCCAGCAGCTCTAATACTCCCGGGACTAGGTCTTCCTATGAGCAGTTCTTC
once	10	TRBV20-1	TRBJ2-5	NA	CSTTQETQYF	TGCAGTACAACCCAAGAGACCCAGTACTTC
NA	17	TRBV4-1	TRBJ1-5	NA	CASSQDIEPLSNQPQHF	TGCGCCAGCAGCCAAGATATAGAACCGCTCAGCAATCAGCCCCAGCATTTT
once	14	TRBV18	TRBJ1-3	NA	CASSYGNSGNTIYF	TGTGCCAGCTCCTACGGAAACTCTGGAAACACCATATATTTT
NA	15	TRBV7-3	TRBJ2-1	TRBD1	CASSRGQGLDNEQFF	TGTGCCAGCAGCCGGGGACAGGGCCTAGACAATGAGCAGTTCTTC
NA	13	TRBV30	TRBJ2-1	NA	CAWSVTLGSEQFF	TGTGCCTGGAGTGTAACCTTGGGCTCTGAGCAGTTCTTC
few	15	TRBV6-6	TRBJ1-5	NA	CASTDGGFGNQPQHF	TGTGCCAGCACCGACGGGGGTTTTGGCAATCAGCCCCAGCATTTT
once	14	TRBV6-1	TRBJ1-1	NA	CASAPQGLNTEAFF	TGTGCCAGCGCACCACAGGGCTTGAACACTGAAGCTTTCTTT
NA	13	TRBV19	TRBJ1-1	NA	CASSIGVGAEAFF	TGTGCCAGTAGTATAGGGGTCGGGGCTGAAGCTTTCTTT
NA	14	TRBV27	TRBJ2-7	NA	CASSPDLGPYEQYF	TGTGCCAGCAGTCCCGATCTGGGCCCCTACGAGCAGTACTTC
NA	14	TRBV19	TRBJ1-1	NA	CASSIRTLNTEAFF	TGTGCCAGTAGTATCAGGACATTGAACACTGAAGCTTTCTTT
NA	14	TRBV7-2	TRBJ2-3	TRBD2	CASSGGLVSDTQYF	TGTGCCAGCAGCGGGGGACTAGTGTCAGATACGCAGTATTTT
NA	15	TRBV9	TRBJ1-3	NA	CASSPRHSSGNTIYF	TGTGCCAGCAGCCCAAGACATAGCTCTGGAAACACCATATATTTT
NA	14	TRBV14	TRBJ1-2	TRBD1	CASSQVKGAAGYTF	TGTGCCAGCAGCCAAGTAAAGGGGGCAGCTGGCTACACCTTC
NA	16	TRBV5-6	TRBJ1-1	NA	CASSIGLQGQNTEAFF	TGTGCCAGCAGCATTGGACTTCAGGGGCAGAACACTGAAGCTTTCTTT
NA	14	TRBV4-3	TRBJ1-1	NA	CASSQAVGVYEAFF	TGCGCCAGCAGCCAAGCGGTGGGTGTATATGAAGCTTTCTTT
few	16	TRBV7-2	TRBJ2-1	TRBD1	CASSFDGTGNYNEQFF	TGTGCCAGCAGCTTCGACGGGACAGGGAATTACAATGAGCAGTTCTTC
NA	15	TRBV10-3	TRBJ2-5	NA	CAISDLGGRRETQYF	TGTGCCATCAGTGATCTCGGGGGGCGGCGAGAGACCCAGTACTTC
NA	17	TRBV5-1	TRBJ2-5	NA	CASRKGSSSTGEETQYF	TGCGCCAGCAGAAAGGGGTCTAGCTCAACCGGGGAAGAGACCCAGTACTTC
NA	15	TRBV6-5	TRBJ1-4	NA	CASSYSLGAAEKLFF	TGTGCCAGCAGTTACTCACTAGGGGCAGCGGAAAAACTGTTTTTT
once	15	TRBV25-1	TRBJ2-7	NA	CASSEGRVSSYEQYF	TGTGCCAGCAGTGAGGGACGGGTCAGCTCCTACGAGCAGTACTTC
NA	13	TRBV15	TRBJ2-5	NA	CATSRAGWETQYF	TGTGCCACCAGCAGAGCCGGGTGGGAGACCCAGTACTTC
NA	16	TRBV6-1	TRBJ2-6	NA	CASSDRNGIGANVLTF	TGTGCCAGCAGTGACAGGAACGGGATTGGGGCCAACGTCCTGACTTTC
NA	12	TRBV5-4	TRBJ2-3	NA	CASSLFTDTQYF	TGTGCCAGCAGCTTGTTCACAGATACGCAGTATTTT
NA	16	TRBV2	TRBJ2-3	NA	CASSEIPYFNTDTQYF	TGTGCCAGCAGTGAAATACCTTACTTCAACACAGATACGCAGTATTTT
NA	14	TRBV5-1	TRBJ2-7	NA	CASSLWTASYEQYF	TGCGCCAGCAGCCTATGGACAGCCTCCTACGAGCAGTACTTC
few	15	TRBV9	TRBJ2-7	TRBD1	CASSAAGQGSYEQYF	TGTGCCAGCAGCGCCGCGGGACAGGGGTCCTACGAGCAGTACTTC